A single TCR beta chain is shown here with its context. Antigen: not known. This CDR3 is 14 amino acids long. Germline trimming cut 2 bases from V and 8 bases from J; bases unmatched to any gene: 6. From germline, CDR1 is SGDLS and CDR2 YYNGEE. This record comes from a study of cytomegalovirus exposure and HLA in healthy donors. Findings and caveats of the study: CMV serostatus was the only immune exposure information that was available. Analyzed later, most CMV-associated TCR beta chains appeared HLA-restricted. The investigators catalogued 150 or so TCR beta chains as cytomegalovirus-associated.

13 Jbeta primers and 60 Vbeta primers were used for the PCR. Using immunoSEQ multiplex PCR, the repertoire was profiled, and TCRdb retains in-frame clones only, with some absent. This repertoire includes approximately 75,000 clones. This TCR derives from a man aged 35 to 55 in good health and CMV-seronegative. The sample consisted of PBMCs. The rearrangement uses TRBV9 and TRBJ2-1; TRBD2 matches 8 bases. The CDR3, as DNA: TGTGCCAGCAGCGTTAGACTAGCGTCTCATGAGCAGTTCTTC. This sequence encodes CASSVRLASHEQFF.